This T cell receptor beta chain was observed in a study of T cell changes during pregnancy in multiple sclerosis. V lost 4 bases to trimming and J lost 0 bases, with 8 bases between them. Germline V gene sequence: CDR1 SGHRS, CDR2 YFSETQ. CDR3 length equals 15 residues. The repertoire was sequenced with immunoSEQ multiplex PCR; TCRdb's copy has only in-frame clones and lacks some. The sample includes 50,000 to 65,000 clones, approximately 89% of them seen just once. This TCR was sampled from a female donor with multiple sclerosis, enrolled in a pregnancy study. Sequenced material: peripheral blood, taken after pregnancy. The rearrangement uses TRBV5-1 and TRBJ2-6, with D uncertain. The CDR3 protein is CASSLRSSGANVLTF. The CDR3 region has the DNA TGCGCCAGCAGCCTCCGGAGCTCTGGGGCCAACGTCCTGACTTTC.